The 30 T cell receptor beta chains below all came from one sample that was sequenced in a study of shared clonotypes between healthy human individuals. Sequenced by immunoSEQ multiplex PCR; TCRdb stores in-frame clones only, minus some. There are over 95,000 clones in the sample; approximately 70% occur only once, and 24% lies in the top ten. Material for sequencing was memory CD8+ T cells sorted from blood. The sample's subset: CD45RO+ cells pooled with CCR7-negative TemRA cells. The receptors come from a woman in her twenties or thirties in good health.

The chain has TRBV7-6 and TRBJ2-7; D is undetermined. The ends were cut back, 5 bases at V and 6 bases at J, with 17 bases in the middle. This CDR3 region has 14 residues. Germline CDR1 reads SGHVS; CDR2 reads FNYEAQ. The CDR3 loop reads CASSRLGLVTEQYF. In DNA form, the CDR3 reads TGTGCCAGCAGCCGCCTTGGGCTAGTCACCGAGCAGTACTTC.

The genes are TRBV27 and TRBJ2-1; D is perhaps TRBD1 (6 bases). The germline CDR1 and CDR2 sequences are MNHEY and SMNVEV (reference sequence). The V end was cut by 10 bases, the J end by 6 bases, with 19 bases between. The CDR3 length is 14 residues. CDR3 nucleotide sequence: TGTGCCATCTGGAACCTACAGGGACCCAATGAGCAGTTCTTC. It codes for CAIWNLQGPNEQFF.

The rearrangement joins TRBV10-2 to TRBJ2-1; D possibly corresponds to TRBD1 (6 bases). V was shortened by 10 bases and J by 5 bases, with 18 bases between the two germline ends. Looked up from germline, CDR1 is WSHSY and CDR2 is SAAADI. CDR3 length: 14 amino acids. For the CDR3, the DNA is TGCGCCACCTCACCCCCGGACAGAGACAATGAGCAGTTCTTC. As protein: CATSPPDRDNEQFF.

This sequence joins TRBV5-1 and TRBJ2-1; TRBD1 matches 8 bases. J lost 4 bases, V lost 4 bases, and 10 bases had no gene match. The CDR3 runs to 16 residues. CDR1 and CDR2 (germline): SGHRS, YFSETQ. The CDR3 here is CASSPLRDRQYNEQFF. CDR3 coding DNA: TGCGCCAGCAGCCCTCTCCGGGACAGGCAATACAATGAGCAGTTCTTC. Filled out from reference TRBV5-1 and TRBJ2-1, the complete variable domain reads KAGVTQTPRYLIKTRGQQVTLSCSPISGHRSVSWYQQTPGQGLQFLFEYFSETQRNKGNFPGRFSGRQFSNSRSEMNVSTLELGDSALYLCASSPLRDRQYNEQFFGPGTRLTVL.

V and J are TRBV25-1 and TRBJ2-1, with TRBD1 matching over 11 bases. Per germline, CDR1 MGHDK and CDR2 SYGVNS. The CDR3 runs 14 residues. The V gene end was trimmed by 4 bases and the J gene end by 12 bases; junction bases not matched to a gene: 8. The CDR3 region is CASSGGQGADRQFF. DNA of the CDR3: TGTGCCAGCAGTGGCGGACAGGGGGCGGACCGGCAGTTCTTC.

V is TRBV19 and J is TRBJ2-4; 9 nucleotides agree with TRBD1. The CDR3 has 17 amino acids. Germline V gene lookup returns CDR1 LNHDA and CDR2 SQIVND (reference sequence). V dropped 5 bases and J dropped 2; count of bases not matched to a gene: 10. The CDR3: CASSANRGLTTKNIQYF. The CDR3 DNA is TGTGCCAGTAGTGCCAACAGGGGGCTTACAACCAAAAACATTCAGTACTTC. Full variable domain (outside the CDR3, taken from reference TRBV19 and TRBJ2-4): DGGITQSPKYLFRKEGQNVTLSCEQNLNHDAMYWYRQDPGQGLRLIYYSQIVNDFQKGDIAEGYSVSREKKESFPLTVTSAQKNPTAFYLCASSANRGLTTKNIQYFGAGTRLSVL.

This clone occurred many times. This sequence joins TRBV4-1 and TRBJ2-3, with 7 positions matching TRBD2. CDR1 MGHRA and CDR2 YSYEKL come from the germline V gene. The CDR3 is made up of 14 amino acids. V dropped 1 base and J dropped 4; count of bases not matched to a gene: 2. CDR3 amino acids: CASSQGEGADTQYF. CDR3 bases: TGCGCCAGCAGCCAAGGGGAGGGAGCAGATACGCAGTATTTT.

The table lists this clone with a few counts. The chain joins TRBV6-1 to TRBJ2-3, with unresolved D. V was shortened by 6 bases and J by 4 bases, with 17 bases between the two germline ends. Germline loops: CDR1 MNHNS, CDR2 SASEGT. This CDR3 has 15 residues. The CDR3 here is CASRKLLGTSDTQYF. CDR3 DNA: TGTGCCAGCAGGAAGCTACTGGGCACTTCAGATACGCAGTATTTT.

This chain joins TRBV28 and TRBJ1-5; 7 positions match TRBD1. CDR3 length: 17 amino acids. J gave up 1 base and V 5 bases, and 11 bases lay outside the gene matches. CDR1 is MDHEN and CDR2 is SYDVKM in the germline V gene. CDR3 DNA sequence: TGTGCCAGCAGTCCCCGGGACAGTCGGGGAAGCAATCAGCCCCAGCATTTT. This translates into CASSPRDSRGSNQPQHF.

The chain recombines TRBV5-1 with TRBJ2-3; possible D gene TRBD2, 5 bases. Trimming shortened V by 6 bases and J by 4 bases, and 12 bases separated the two germline ends. The germline V gene encodes CDR1 SGHRS and CDR2 YFSETQ. The CDR3 spans 13 residues. CDR3 nucleotide sequence: TGCGCCAGCAATCGAGGGAGCGCAGATACGCAGTATTTT. Its translation is CASNRGSADTQYF.

The chain links TRBV19 to TRBJ2-5; D uncertain. V lost 4 bases to trimming and J lost 5 bases, with 11 bases between them. This CDR3 has 13 amino acids. Germline CDR1 and CDR2: LNHDA and SQIVND (reference sequence). The CDR3 sequence: CASSSQVKETQYF. CDR3 nucleotides: TGTGCCAGTAGTAGTCAGGTCAAGGAGACCCAGTACTTC.

The chain is built from TRBV7-9 and TRBJ2-7; 8 bases map to TRBD2. The length of the CDR3 is 15 residues. V shed 5 bases and J 3 bases; nucleotides not matched to a gene: 9. CDR1 SEHNR and CDR2 FQNEAQ come from the germline V gene (reference sequence). The CDR3 protein is CASSATSGQNYEQYF. CDR3 nucleotide sequence: TGTGCCAGCAGCGCTACTAGCGGCCAAAACTACGAGCAGTACTTC.

Regarding this clone: A far larger clone is just one base off, so this is likely a read error. The rearrangement joins TRBV25-1 to TRBJ1-1; D is unclear. Per the germline V gene, CDR1 is MGHDK and CDR2 is SYGVNS. The CDR3 runs 14 residues. The CDR3 region is CAGSEVAVGTEAFF. Here the CDR3 DNA reads TGTGCCGGCAGTGAAGTGGCGGTAGGCACTGAAGCTTTCTTT.

The chain carries TRBV19 and TRBJ2-4; a possible D gene is TRBD1 (6 bases). Germline CDR1 LNHDA, CDR2 SQIVND (reference sequence). Trimming removed 3 bases at V and 12 bases at J, with 24 bases between. The CDR3 is made up of 16 amino acids. The CDR3 is CASSIGIVRTAQRQYF. CDR3 sequence (DNA): TGTGCCAGTAGTATTGGTATAGTCCGGACAGCCCAGCGTCAGTACTTC.

This clone was detected only a few times. V gene TRBV11-2 combines with J gene TRBJ2-5; 9 nucleotides line up with TRBD2. This CDR3 is built from 15 residues. CDR1 and CDR2 from the germline V gene are SGHAT and FQNNGV. The J segment lost 5 bases and the V segment lost 4 bases, leaving 8 bases of the junction unmatched. The CDR3: CASSYVAGEVETQYF. In DNA, the CDR3 is TGTGCCAGCAGCTACGTAGCGGGAGAGGTTGAGACCCAGTACTTC.

The chain joins TRBV19 to TRBJ2-7; weak D call: TRBD2 (6 bases). Trimming pared 3 bases from V and 3 bases from J, leaving 18 bases between. The CDR3 extends over 16 amino acids. The V gene's germline CDR1 is LNHDA and CDR2 SQIVND (reference sequence). CDR3 region: CASSIPSRQGGYEQYF. The CDR3 DNA reads as TGTGCCAGTAGTATCCCATCCCGGCAGGGAGGCTACGAGCAGTACTTC.

J is TRBJ2-3 and V is TRBV6-5, with 10 bases fitting TRBD2. Germline lookup yields CDR1 MNHEY and CDR2 SVGAGI. V lost 9 bases and J lost 1; bases outside the gene matches: 1. CDR3 length: 13 residues. In DNA, the CDR3 is TGTGCCAGTGGACTAGCGGGCACAGATACGCAGTATTTT. Translating gives CASGLAGTDTQYF.

Many counts were recorded for this clone. V usage is TRBV19 and J usage is TRBJ2-1, with no clear D. Germline loops: CDR1 LNHDA, CDR2 SQIVND (reference sequence). V lost 3 bases to trimming and J lost 4 bases, with 7 bases between them. The CDR3 totals 13 residues. Written as DNA, the CDR3 is TGTGCCAGTAGTATGTGGCAGTACAATGAGCAGTTCTTC. Amino acids: CASSMWQYNEQFF. Together with reference TRBV19 and TRBJ2-1, the CDR3 gives the full variable domain: DGGITQSPKYLFRKEGQNVTLSCEQNLNHDAMYWYRQDPGQGLRLIYYSQIVNDFQKGDIAEGYSVSREKKESFPLTVTSAQKNPTAFYLCASSMWQYNEQFFGPGTRLTVL.

With respect to this clone: Additional DNA sequences in this sample encode the identical CDR3. This rearrangement joins TRBV11-2 to TRBJ2-7, with 10 bases lining up with TRBD1. V dropped 3 bases and J dropped 4; count of bases not matched to a gene: 3. From germline, CDR1 is SGHAT and CDR2 FQNNGV. CDR3 length equals 14 residues. In nucleotides, the CDR3 is TGTGCCAGCAGCTTGGGGACAGGGGTGTACGAGCAGTACTTC. The encoded protein is CASSLGTGVYEQYF.

This clone appeared a single time. This chain uses TRBV5-1 with TRBJ1-1; D possibly corresponds to TRBD1 (6 bases). The V gene's germline CDR1 is SGHRS and CDR2 YFSETQ. The CDR3 sequence is 14 residues long. V lost 2 bases, J lost 4 bases, and 12 bases lay in between. The CDR3 bases are TGCGCCAGCAGCTTACGGACAGAGAGCACTGAAGCTTTCTTT. Protein: CASSLRTESTEAFF.

This clone showed up just a few times. J is TRBJ2-2 and V is TRBV11-2; 14 positions agree with TRBD2. V lost 5 bases to trimming and J lost 7 bases; unmatched junction nucleotides: 12. The CDR3 runs 18 residues. Germline V gene lookup returns CDR1 SGHAT and CDR2 FQNNGV. The chain's CDR3 is CASSPRGTSGSTGGELFF. In nucleotides, the CDR3 is TGTGCCAGCAGCCCCCGGGGGACTAGCGGGAGTACTGGCGGGGAGCTGTTTTTT.

The table lists this clone with a count of one. The genes are TRBV10-2 and TRBJ1-5; no definite D call. Germline CDR1 WSHSY, CDR2 SAAADI. The CDR3 consists of 14 residues. V lost 2 bases and J lost 7, with 12 bases in between. Here the CDR3 reads CASSEAPGYQPQHF. CDR3 coding DNA: TGCGCCAGCAGTGAGGCCCCCGGGTACCAGCCCCAGCATTTT.

V usage is TRBV7-6 and J usage is TRBJ1-1; no reliable D call. The CDR3 contains 12 residues. CDR1 and CDR2 from the germline V gene are SGHVS and FNYEAQ. The V gene lost 5 bases and the J gene lost 8 bases, with 12 bases spanning the gap. CDR3 sequence: CASSRRGREAFF. CDR3 in DNA: TGTGCCAGCAGCCGGAGAGGAAGAGAAGCTTTCTTT.

The chain combines TRBV7-9 with TRBJ2-7; no definite D call. Germline CDR1 SEHNR, CDR2 FQNEAQ (reference sequence). V was trimmed by 2 bases and J by 2 bases, leaving 10 bases between them. The length of the CDR3 is 14 residues. The CDR3 is CASSLRDFTYEQYF. CDR3 in DNA: TGTGCCAGCAGCTTACGCGACTTCACCTACGAGCAGTACTTC.

This clone was detected once. V and J are TRBV27 and TRBJ2-5; 8 bases align to TRBD1. CDR1 and CDR2 (germline): MNHEY, SMNVEV (reference sequence). The CDR3 length is 17 residues. V gave up 4 bases and J gave up 0 bases; unmatched junction bases: 10. The CDR3 DNA reads as TGTGCCAGCAGTTGCATAGGGGACAGGATGTACCAAGAGACCCAGTACTTC. Translated: CASSCIGDRMYQETQYF.

This clone was seen once. The chain couples TRBV6-6 to TRBJ2-4, with D perhaps matching TRBD2 (6 bases). Germline assignment: CDR1 MNHNY and CDR2 SVGAGI (reference sequence). V dropped 0 bases and J dropped 9 bases, with 15 bases sitting between them. The CDR3 loop spans 15 amino acids. The CDR3 coding sequence is TGTGCCAGCAGTTACTCGGCGAGGGCCGGGGGCATTCAGTACTTC. Translation gives CASSYSARAGGIQYF.

This clone was observed many times. The rearrangement links TRBV7-2 to TRBJ2-3, with D maybe TRBD2 (7 bases). CDR3 length equals 16 residues. From germline, CDR1 is SGHTA and CDR2 FQGNSA. The germline V and J ends were trimmed by 3 bases and 3 bases, with 16 bases remaining between them. CDR3 nucleotides: TGTGCCAGCAGCTTCGGGGGCCCAGCGGGAACAGATACGCAGTATTTT. Translating it yields CASSFGGPAGTDTQYF.

The chain joins TRBV2 to TRBJ2-5; 10 nucleotides match TRBD2. Germline V gene sequence: CDR1 SNHLY, CDR2 FYNNEI. V lost 4 bases to trimming and J lost 1 base; unmatched junction nucleotides: 3. The CDR3 sequence is 15 residues long. The CDR3 protein is CASSVGTSAQETQYF. CDR3 nucleotide sequence: TGTGCCAGCAGTGTGGGGACTAGCGCCCAAGAGACCCAGTACTTC.

The chain uses TRBV6-1 and TRBJ2-1; D gene unclear. CDR1 and CDR2 (germline): MNHNS, SASEGT. This CDR3 is 15 amino acids long. V lost 5 bases and J 3 bases, leaving 14 bases between the germline ends. CDR3 bases: TGTGCCAGCAGTACTGCGACCGCGTTCTACAATGAGCAGTTCTTC. Protein product: CASSTATAFYNEQFF.

V and J are TRBV15 and TRBJ1-1; D uncertain. Germline V gene lookup returns CDR1 LNHNV and CDR2 YYDKDF (reference sequence). The CDR3 length is 13 residues. The V end lost 5 bases, the J end lost 3 bases, and 10 bases lay between the germline ends. Here the CDR3 DNA reads TGTGCCACCAGCGGCACACGATACACTGAAGCTTTCTTT. Translating it yields CATSGTRYTEAFF.